A single sample gave rise to the 21 T cell receptor beta chains below, sequenced in a study of cytomegalovirus exposure and HLA in healthy donors (dated by TCRdb to 2016 to 2017). Receptors were amplified or captured by the immunoSEQ multiplex PCR assay. TCRdb carries this immuneACCESS record with in-frame sequences only. Its versions omit some clonotypes, under half of them owing to an unresolved V gene in the studies checked, with the rest unexplained. This sample has about 150,000 clones in its table, and 88% of those were observed once. 2.5% to 3.5% of the sample goes to the ten largest clones. Sequencing was carried out using PBMCs. The receptor set was obtained from a young man in good health and CMV-seronegative.

This clone occurred a few times. The J gene is TRBJ1-2, the V gene TRBV2; D may be TRBD1 (5 bases). CDR1 is SNHLY, CDR2 FYNNEI, per germline. V shed 6 bases and J shed 4 bases, with 9 bases lying between them. CDR3 length: 12 amino acids. The chain's CDR3 is CASRGELYGYTF. CDR3 coding DNA: TGTGCCAGCAGAGGGGAACTCTATGGCTACACCTTC.

The rearrangement uses TRBV7-8 and TRBJ2-7; 10 bases fit TRBD2. Trimming at V came to 0 bases and at J to 4 bases, leaving 9 bases not matched to a gene. Germline V gene sequence: CDR1 SGHVS, CDR2 FQNEAQ. This CDR3 comprises 17 residues. The CDR3 sequence: CASSLAWLAGDPYEQYF. In nucleotides, the CDR3 is TGTGCCAGCAGCTTAGCGTGGCTAGCGGGAGACCCGTACGAGCAGTACTTC.

The chain carries TRBV6-5 and TRBJ1-6, with TRBD1 identical over 8 bases. V was clipped by 2 bases and J by 9 bases; unmatched bases: 9. This CDR3 is built from 16 residues. Germline values: CDR1 MNHEY, CDR2 SVGAGI. The CDR3: CASSYDRTGIGSPLHF. Here the CDR3 DNA reads TGTGCCAGCAGTTACGATCGGACAGGGATTGGTTCACCCCTCCACTTT.

The J gene is TRBJ1-1, the V gene TRBV5-5, with D unclear. The CDR3 loop spans 11 amino acids. V was shortened by 4 bases and J by 2 bases, with 3 bases between the two germline ends. Germline-derived CDR1 and CDR2 are SGHKS and YYEKEE (reference sequence). Here the CDR3 DNA reads TGTGCCAGCAGCCTTAACACTGAAGCTTTCTTT. This translates into CASSLNTEAFF.

As DNA, the CDR3 is TGTGCCAGCAGTTTAGGGAGCGGGAGCGGGGATACGCAGTATTTT. Amino acids: CASSLGSGSGDTQYF. This chain connects TRBV28 to TRBJ2-3, with 8 bases that match TRBD2. Unmatched junction bases numbered 7, after V lost 2 bases and J lost 6 bases. Germline-derived CDR1 and CDR2 are MDHEN and SYDVKM. The CDR3 is 15 amino acids. The whole variable domain, remainder taken from reference TRBV28 and TRBJ2-3, is DVKVTQSSRYLVKRTGEKVFLECVQDMDHENMFWYRQDPGLGLRLIYFSYDVKMKEKGDIPEGYSVSREKKERFSLILESASTNQTSMYLCASSLGSGSGDTQYFGPGTRLTVL.

This chain connects TRBV23-1 to TRBJ2-7; D is unresolved. TRBV23-1 is marked as an open reading frame, function uncertain. Deletions cut 5 bases from V and 3 bases from J, with 11 bases between. The CDR3 has 13 residues. CDR3: CASSKFGFYEQYV. For the CDR3, the DNA is TGCGCCAGCAGTAAATTCGGGTTCTACGAGCAGTACGTC.

The chain is built from TRBV5-4 and TRBJ2-4; D is possibly TRBD1 (6 bases). The CDR3 runs to 15 residues. The germline CDR1 and CDR2 sequences are SGHNT and YYREEE (reference sequence). Trimming pared 0 bases from V and 4 bases from J, leaving 11 bases between. CDR3 coding DNA: TGTGCCAGCAGCTTGGCGGACAGCCGAAAAAACATTCAGTACTTC. Its translation: CASSLADSRKNIQYF.

In its sample, this clone was seen a few times. V usage is TRBV15 and J usage is TRBJ1-5; TRBD1 agrees at 11 bases. The germline V gene has CDR1 LNHNV and CDR2 YYDKDF (reference sequence). The V gene end was trimmed by 8 bases and the J gene end by 2 bases; junction bases not matched to a gene: 2. This CDR3 comprises 14 residues. The CDR3 loop reads CATWGQGGNQPQHF. The CDR3, as DNA: TGTGCCACCTGGGGACAGGGGGGCAATCAGCCCCAGCATTTT.

The chain employs TRBV6-5 and TRBJ2-1, with no clear D. The CDR3 spans 14 residues. V was shortened by 2 bases and J by 2 bases, with 7 bases between the two germline ends. Germline loops: CDR1 MNHEY, CDR2 SVGAGI. The CDR3 region is CASSYASAYNEQFF. The CDR3 DNA reads TGTGCCAGCAGTTACGCGAGCGCCTACAATGAGCAGTTCTTC.

The chain has TRBV28 and TRBJ1-1; D is undetermined. V lost 6 bases to trimming and J lost 2 bases, with 22 bases between them. Germline CDR1 and CDR2: MDHEN and SYDVKM. This CDR3 is 17 amino acids long. The CDR3 spells CASSLRRGGSLNTEAFF. CDR3 bases: TGTGCCAGCAGCCTCCGGCGAGGAGGGTCGTTAAACACTGAAGCTTTCTTT.

The rearrangement uses TRBV5-4 and TRBJ1-2; possibly TRBD1 for D (6 bases). The CDR3 has 14 residues. V lost 2 bases and J 3 bases, leaving 11 bases between the germline ends. CDR1 and CDR2 from the germline V gene are SGHNT and YYREEE (reference sequence). The CDR3 here is CASSFQGSDYGYTF. CDR3 coding DNA: TGTGCCAGCAGCTTCCAGGGGTCGGACTATGGCTACACCTTC.

The J gene is TRBJ2-5, the V gene TRBV5-1; 8 bases map to TRBD2. This CDR3 spans 17 amino acids. V shed 0 bases and J 5 bases; nucleotides not matched to a gene: 12. From germline, CDR1 is SGHRS and CDR2 YFSETQ. This chain's CDR3 is CASSLGVSGTNGETQYF. In nucleotides, the CDR3 is TGCGCCAGCAGCTTGGGAGTTAGCGGGACTAACGGGGAGACCCAGTACTTC.

The chain employs TRBV30 and TRBJ1-4; D unclear. The CDR3 runs to 14 residues. V dropped 2 bases and J dropped 7 bases, with 14 bases sitting between them. CDR1 and CDR2 from the germline V gene are GTSNPN and SVGIG (reference sequence). In DNA form, the CDR3 reads TGTGCCTGGAGTCACGGGAATGAGGGTGAAAAACTGTTTTTT. Translation: CAWSHGNEGEKLFF.

The rearrangement uses TRBV28 and TRBJ2-5, with no clear D. Looked up from germline, CDR1 is MDHEN and CDR2 is SYDVKM. Between the trimmed V and J ends, which lost 2 bases and 0 bases, there was a span of 7 bases. This CDR3 spans 14 amino acids. The CDR3: CASSLIMYQETQYF. CDR3 sequence (DNA): TGTGCCAGCAGTTTAATTATGTACCAAGAGACCCAGTACTTC.

This sequence joins TRBV2 and TRBJ1-1; 7 bases line up with TRBD1. The germline V gene has CDR1 SNHLY and CDR2 FYNNEI. Losses at the gene ends were 4 bases for V and 0 bases for J; bases not matched to a gene: 5. CDR3 size: 15 residues. Here the CDR3 DNA reads TGTGCCAGCAGTGCCGGACAGGCCCTGAACACTGAAGCTTTCTTT. Its protein product is CASSAGQALNTEAFF.

The gene calls are TRBV10-3 and TRBJ2-7; 9 bases match TRBD2. The CDR3 consists of 15 residues. The germline gives CDR1 ENHRY, CDR2 SYGVKD. Trimming at V came to 5 bases and at J to 0 bases, leaving 5 bases not matched to a gene. Here the CDR3 DNA reads TGTGCCATCAGTCCTAGCGGGGACAGCTCCTACGAGCAGTACGTC. This sequence encodes CAISPSGDSSYEQYV.

The chain has TRBV28 and TRBJ2-7, with 12 bases matching TRBD2. V gave up 3 bases and J gave up 4 bases; unmatched junction bases: 16. The CDR3 totals 19 residues. Germline lookup yields CDR1 MDHEN and CDR2 SYDVKM. The CDR3 protein is CASSFPTSGSNYFSYEQYF. Here the CDR3 DNA reads TGTGCCAGCAGTTTCCCGACTAGCGGGAGTAACTACTTTTCGTACGAGCAGTACTTC. The whole variable domain, remainder taken from reference TRBV28 and TRBJ2-7, is DVKVTQSSRYLVKRTGEKVFLECVQDMDHENMFWYRQDPGLGLRLIYFSYDVKMKEKGDIPEGYSVSREKKERFSLILESASTNQTSMYLCASSFPTSGSNYFSYEQYFGPGTRLTVT.

The J gene is TRBJ1-4, the V gene TRBV19; possible D gene TRBD1, 6 bases. The germline V gene encodes CDR1 LNHDA and CDR2 SQIVND (reference sequence). With 5 bases removed from V and 0 bases from J, the gap between germline ends came to 10 bases. CDR3 length: 15 residues. CDR3 bases: TGTGCCAGTAGTGAGGGGGTCGCAACTAATGAAAAACTGTTTTTT. Protein product: CASSEGVATNEKLFF.

The chain couples TRBV7-6 to TRBJ1-4; D is ambiguous. With 5 bases removed from V and 4 bases from J, the gap between germline ends came to 11 bases. The CDR3 runs to 14 residues. In germline, CDR1 is SGHVS, CDR2 FNYEAQ. CDR3 loop: CASSPDIGNEKLFF. The CDR3 DNA follows: TGTGCCAGCAGCCCCGACATTGGTAATGAAAAACTGTTTTTT.

This sequence joins TRBV6-5 and TRBJ2-3; no definite D call. The CDR3 extends over 13 amino acids. Germline CDR1 reads MNHEY; CDR2 reads SVGAGI. Trimming left V 5 bases short and J 4 bases short, with 10 bases between. The CDR3 here is CASSVSGPDTQYF. DNA of the CDR3: TGTGCCAGCAGTGTTAGTGGGCCAGATACGCAGTATTTT.

This clone was counted many times. The chain recombines TRBV28 with TRBJ1-2; unclear D gene. Per the germline V gene, CDR1 is MDHEN and CDR2 is SYDVKM. The CDR3 spans 11 residues. The ends were cut back, 6 bases at V and 3 bases at J, with 5 bases in the middle. The CDR3 nucleotides read TGTGCCAGCAGCCTTGACTATGGCTACACCTTC. Protein product: CASSLDYGYTF.